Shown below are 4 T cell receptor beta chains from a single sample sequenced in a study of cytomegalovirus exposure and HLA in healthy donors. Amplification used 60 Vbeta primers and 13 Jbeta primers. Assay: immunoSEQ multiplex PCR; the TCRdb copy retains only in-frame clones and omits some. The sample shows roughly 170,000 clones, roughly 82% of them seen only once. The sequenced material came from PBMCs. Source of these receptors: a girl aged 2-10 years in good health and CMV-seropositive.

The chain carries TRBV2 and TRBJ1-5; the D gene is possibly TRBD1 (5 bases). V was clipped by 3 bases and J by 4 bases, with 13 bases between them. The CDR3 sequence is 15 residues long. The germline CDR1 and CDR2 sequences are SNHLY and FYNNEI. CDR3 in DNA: TGTGCCAGCAGTGATTGGGGGGTTCAGAATCAGCCCCAGCATTTT. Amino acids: CASSDWGVQNQPQHF. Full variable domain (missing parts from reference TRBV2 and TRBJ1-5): EPEVTQTPSHQVTQMGQEVILRCVPISNHLYFYWYRQILGQKVEFLVSFYNNEISEKSEIFDDQFSVERPDGSNFTLKIRSTKLEDSAMYFCASSDWGVQNQPQHFGDGTRLSIL.

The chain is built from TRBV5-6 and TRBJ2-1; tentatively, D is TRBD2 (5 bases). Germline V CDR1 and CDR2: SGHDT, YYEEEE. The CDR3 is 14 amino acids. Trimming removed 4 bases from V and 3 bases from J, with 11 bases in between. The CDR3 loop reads CASSRLMLYNEQFF. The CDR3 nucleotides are TGTGCCAGCAGCCGACTAATGCTCTACAATGAGCAGTTCTTC.

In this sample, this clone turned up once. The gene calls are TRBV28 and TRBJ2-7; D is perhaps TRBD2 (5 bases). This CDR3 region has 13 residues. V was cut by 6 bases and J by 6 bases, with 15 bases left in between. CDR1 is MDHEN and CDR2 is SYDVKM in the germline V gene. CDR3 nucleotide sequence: TGTGCCAGCAGCCGCATCCCGGGAACCGAGCAGTACTTC. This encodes CASSRIPGTEQYF.

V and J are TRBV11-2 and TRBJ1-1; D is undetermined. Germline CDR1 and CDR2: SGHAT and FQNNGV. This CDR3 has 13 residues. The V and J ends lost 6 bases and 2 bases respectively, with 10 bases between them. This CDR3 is CASSKDLNTEAFF. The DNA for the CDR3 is TGTGCCAGCAGTAAAGATCTAAACACTGAAGCTTTCTTT. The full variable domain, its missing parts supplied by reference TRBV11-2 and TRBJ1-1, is EAGVAQSPRYKIIEKRQSVAFWCNPISGHATLYWYQQILGQGPKLLIQFQNNGVVDDSQLPKDRFSAERLKGVDSTLKIQPAKLEDSAVYLCASSKDLNTEAFFGQGTRLTVV.